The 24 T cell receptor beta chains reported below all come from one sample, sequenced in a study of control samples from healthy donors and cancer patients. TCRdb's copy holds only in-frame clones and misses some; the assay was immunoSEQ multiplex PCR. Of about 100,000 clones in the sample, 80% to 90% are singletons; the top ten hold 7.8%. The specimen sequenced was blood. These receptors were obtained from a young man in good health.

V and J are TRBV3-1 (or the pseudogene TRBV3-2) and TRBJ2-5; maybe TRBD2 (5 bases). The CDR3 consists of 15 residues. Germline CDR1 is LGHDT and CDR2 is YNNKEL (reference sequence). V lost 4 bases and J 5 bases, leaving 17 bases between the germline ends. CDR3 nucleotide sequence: TGTGCCAGCAGCCGCCGAGGCCCTAGCTGGGAGACCCAGTACTTC. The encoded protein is CASSRRGPSWETQYF.

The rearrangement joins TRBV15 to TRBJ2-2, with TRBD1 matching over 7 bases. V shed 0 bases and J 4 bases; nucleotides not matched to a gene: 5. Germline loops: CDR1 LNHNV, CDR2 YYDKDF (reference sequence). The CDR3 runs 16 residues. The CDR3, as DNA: TGTGCCACCAGCAGAGATCCGAGACAGGGCACCGGGGAGCTGTTTTTT. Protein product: CATSRDPRQGTGELFF.

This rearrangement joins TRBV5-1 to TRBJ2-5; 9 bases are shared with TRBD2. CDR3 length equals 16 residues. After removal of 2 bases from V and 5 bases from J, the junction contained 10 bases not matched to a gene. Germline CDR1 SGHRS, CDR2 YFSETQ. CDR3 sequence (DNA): TGCGCCAGCAGCTTCAATAGCGGGGGCCCTGGGGAGACCCAGTACTTC. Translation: CASSFNSGGPGETQYF.

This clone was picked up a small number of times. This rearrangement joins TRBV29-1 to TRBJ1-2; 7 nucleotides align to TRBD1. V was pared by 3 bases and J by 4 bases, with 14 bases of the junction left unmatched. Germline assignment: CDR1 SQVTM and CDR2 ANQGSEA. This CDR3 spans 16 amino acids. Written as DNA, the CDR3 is TGCAGCGTTGAGGTTTATCACAGGGGAGGGTCCTATGGCTACACCTTC. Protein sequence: CSVEVYHRGGSYGYTF.

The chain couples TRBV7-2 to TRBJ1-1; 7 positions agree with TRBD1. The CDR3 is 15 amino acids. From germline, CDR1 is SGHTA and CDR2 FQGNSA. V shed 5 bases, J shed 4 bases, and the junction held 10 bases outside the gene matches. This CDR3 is CASSTQGVAGTEAFF. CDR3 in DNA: TGTGCCAGCAGCACCCAGGGGGTAGCGGGCACTGAAGCTTTCTTT.

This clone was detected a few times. The CDR3 region is CASSEGLAGDNEQFF. Written as DNA, the CDR3 is TGTGCCAGCAGTGAAGGACTAGCGGGAGACAATGAGCAGTTCTTC. The chain employs TRBV6-4 and TRBJ2-1, with TRBD2 matching 13 bases. The germline V gene encodes CDR1 MRHNA and CDR2 SNTAGT. CDR3 length: 15 amino acids. J gave up 5 bases and V 3 bases, and 1 base lay outside the gene matches.

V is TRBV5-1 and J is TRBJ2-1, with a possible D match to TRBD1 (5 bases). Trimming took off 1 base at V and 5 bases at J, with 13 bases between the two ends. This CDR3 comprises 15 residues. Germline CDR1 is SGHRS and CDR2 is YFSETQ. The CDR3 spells CASSLRGGLDNEQFF. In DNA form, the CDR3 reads TGCGCCAGCAGCTTGAGGGGTGGTTTAGACAATGAGCAGTTCTTC. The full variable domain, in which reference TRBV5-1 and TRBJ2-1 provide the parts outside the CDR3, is KAGVTQTPRYLIKTRGQQVTLSCSPISGHRSVSWYQQTPGQGLQFLFEYFSETQRNKGNFPGRFSGRQFSNSRSEMNVSTLELGDSALYLCASSLRGGLDNEQFFGPGTRLTVL.

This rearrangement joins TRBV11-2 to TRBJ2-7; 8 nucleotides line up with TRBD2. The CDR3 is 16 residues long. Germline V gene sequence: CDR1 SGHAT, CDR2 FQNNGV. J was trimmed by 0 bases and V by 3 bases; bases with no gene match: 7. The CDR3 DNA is TGTGCCAGCAGCTTGGGTAGCGGGGAAAGCTCCTACGAGCAGTACTTC. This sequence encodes CASSLGSGESSYEQYF.

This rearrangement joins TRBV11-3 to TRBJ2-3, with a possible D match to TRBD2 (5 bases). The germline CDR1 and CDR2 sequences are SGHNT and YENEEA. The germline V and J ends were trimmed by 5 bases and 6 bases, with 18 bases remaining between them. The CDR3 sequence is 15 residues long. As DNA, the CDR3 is TGTGCCAGCAGCCTCAACGGGATCGTCACGGATACGCAGTATTTT. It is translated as CASSLNGIVTDTQYF.

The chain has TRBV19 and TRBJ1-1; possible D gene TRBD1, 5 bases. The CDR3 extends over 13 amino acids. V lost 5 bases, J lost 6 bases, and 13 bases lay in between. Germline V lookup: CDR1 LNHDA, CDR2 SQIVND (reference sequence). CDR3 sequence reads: CASSGQGKAEAFF. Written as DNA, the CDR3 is TGTGCCAGTAGTGGCCAGGGAAAGGCTGAAGCTTTCTTT.

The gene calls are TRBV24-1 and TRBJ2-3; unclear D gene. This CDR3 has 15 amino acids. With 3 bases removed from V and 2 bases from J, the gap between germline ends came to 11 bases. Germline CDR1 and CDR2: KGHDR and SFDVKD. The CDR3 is CATSDIDGYTDTQYF. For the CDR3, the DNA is TGTGCCACCAGTGATATAGACGGCTACACAGATACGCAGTATTTT.

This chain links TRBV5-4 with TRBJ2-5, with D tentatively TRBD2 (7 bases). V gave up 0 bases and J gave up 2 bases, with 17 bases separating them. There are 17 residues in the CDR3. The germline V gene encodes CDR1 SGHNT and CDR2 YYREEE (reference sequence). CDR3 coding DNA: TGTGCCAGCAGCTTGGCCGGAAGGGGGGGAATTCAAGAGACCCAGTACTTC. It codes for CASSLAGRGGIQETQYF.

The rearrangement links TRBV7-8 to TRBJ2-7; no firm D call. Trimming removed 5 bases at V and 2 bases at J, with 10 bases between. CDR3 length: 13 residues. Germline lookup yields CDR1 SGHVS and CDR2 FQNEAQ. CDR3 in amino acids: CASSRAIAYEQYV. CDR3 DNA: TGTGCCAGCAGCCGGGCCATAGCCTACGAGCAGTACGTC.

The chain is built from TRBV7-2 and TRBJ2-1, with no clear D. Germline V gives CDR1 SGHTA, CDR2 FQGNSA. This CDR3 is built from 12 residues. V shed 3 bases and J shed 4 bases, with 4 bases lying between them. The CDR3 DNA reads TGTGCCAGCAGCTTCGAGTACAATGAGCAGTTCTTC. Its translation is CASSFEYNEQFF.

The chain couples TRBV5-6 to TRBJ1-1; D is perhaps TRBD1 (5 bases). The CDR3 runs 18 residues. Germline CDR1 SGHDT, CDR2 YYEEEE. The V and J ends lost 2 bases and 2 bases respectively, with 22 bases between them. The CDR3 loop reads CASSFWTGIRGRNTEAFF. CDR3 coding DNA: TGTGCCAGCAGCTTTTGGACTGGGATCCGGGGACGAAACACTGAAGCTTTCTTT.

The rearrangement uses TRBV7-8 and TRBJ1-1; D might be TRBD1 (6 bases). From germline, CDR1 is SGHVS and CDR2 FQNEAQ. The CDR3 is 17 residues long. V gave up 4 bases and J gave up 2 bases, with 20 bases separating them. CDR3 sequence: CASSSPPGQTRNTEAFF. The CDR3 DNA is TGTGCCAGCAGCTCTCCCCCAGGACAGACGAGAAACACTGAAGCTTTCTTT.

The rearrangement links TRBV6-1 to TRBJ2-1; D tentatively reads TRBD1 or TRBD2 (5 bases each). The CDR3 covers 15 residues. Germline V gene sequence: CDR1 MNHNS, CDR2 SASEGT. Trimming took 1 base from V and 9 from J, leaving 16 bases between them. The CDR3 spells CASSEVGTAGGEQFF. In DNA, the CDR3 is TGTGCCAGCAGTGAAGTAGGGACGGCTGGCGGTGAGCAGTTCTTC.

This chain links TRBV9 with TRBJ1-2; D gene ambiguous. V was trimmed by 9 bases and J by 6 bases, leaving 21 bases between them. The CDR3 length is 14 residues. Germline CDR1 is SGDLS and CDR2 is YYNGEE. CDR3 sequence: CATRRGGIFDGYTF. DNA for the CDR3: TGTGCCACCCGGCGAGGAGGGATCTTTGATGGCTACACCTTC.

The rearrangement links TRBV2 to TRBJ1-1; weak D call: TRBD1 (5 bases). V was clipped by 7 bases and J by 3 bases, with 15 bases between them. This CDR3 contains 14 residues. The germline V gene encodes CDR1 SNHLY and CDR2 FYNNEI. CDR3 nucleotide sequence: TGTGCCAGCAAGTCGAGGGGTTGGGACACTGAAGCTTTCTTT. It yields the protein CASKSRGWDTEAFF.

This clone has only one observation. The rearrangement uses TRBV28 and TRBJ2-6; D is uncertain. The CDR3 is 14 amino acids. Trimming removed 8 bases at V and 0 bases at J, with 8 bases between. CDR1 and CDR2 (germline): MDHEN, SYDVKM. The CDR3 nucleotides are TGTGCCAGCGTTAGCTACTCTGGGGCCAACGTCCTGACTTTC. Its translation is CASVSYSGANVLTF.

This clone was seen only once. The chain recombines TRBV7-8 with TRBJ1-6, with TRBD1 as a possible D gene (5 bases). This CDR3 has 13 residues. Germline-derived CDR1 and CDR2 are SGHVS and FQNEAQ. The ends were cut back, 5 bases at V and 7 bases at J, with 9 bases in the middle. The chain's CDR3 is CASSPGLNSPLHF. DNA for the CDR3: TGTGCCAGCAGCCCGGGGCTAAATTCACCCCTCCACTTT.

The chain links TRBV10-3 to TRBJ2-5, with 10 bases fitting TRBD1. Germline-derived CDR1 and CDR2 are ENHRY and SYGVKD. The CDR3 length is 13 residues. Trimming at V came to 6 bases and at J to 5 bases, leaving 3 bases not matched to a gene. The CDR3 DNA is TGTGCCATCAGCGGACAGGGGGGGGAGACCCAGTACTTC. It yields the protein CAISGQGGETQYF.

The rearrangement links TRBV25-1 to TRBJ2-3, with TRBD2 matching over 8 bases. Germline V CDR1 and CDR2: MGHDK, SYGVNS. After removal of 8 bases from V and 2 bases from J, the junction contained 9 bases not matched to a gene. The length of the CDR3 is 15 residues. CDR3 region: CASGRTSGLTDTQYF. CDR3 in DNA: TGTGCCAGCGGGCGAACTAGCGGACTCACAGATACGCAGTATTTT.

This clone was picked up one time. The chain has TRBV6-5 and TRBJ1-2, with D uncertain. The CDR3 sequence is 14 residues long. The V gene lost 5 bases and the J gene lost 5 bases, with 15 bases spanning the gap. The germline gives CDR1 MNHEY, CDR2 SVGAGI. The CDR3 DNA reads TGTGCCAGCAGTCCCACGGCCATAGGGTATGGCTACACCTTC. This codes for CASSPTAIGYGYTF.